This T cell receptor beta chain came from a study of blood T cell repertoires in COVID-19. Looking at the study overall: Italy, Spain and the United States were the sources of the convalescent and acute COVID-19 samples. Sources were T cells, B-cell-depleted T cells, or PBMCs; the material itself was cDNA or gDNA.

In the study's own analysis: How many nucleated cells were present was estimated from reference gene primer amplification. TCRdb keeps only in-frame clones here, not all; method: immunoSEQ multiplex PCR. The DNA gave D and trimming, while V, J and clone size come from that table. The data hold approximately 260,000 clones, with approximately 88% observed a single time. This CDR3 region has 15 residues. The TCR comes from a man between 50 and 59 years old with acute or convalescent COVID-19. Material: peripheral blood. The chain joins TRBV21-1 to TRBJ1-5. TRBV21-1 is noted as a pseudogene. Here the CDR3 reads CASSKRGAGLGPQHF. The CDR3 DNA follows: TGTGCCAGCAGCAAACGGGGGGCGGGCTTGGGCCCCCAGCATTTT.